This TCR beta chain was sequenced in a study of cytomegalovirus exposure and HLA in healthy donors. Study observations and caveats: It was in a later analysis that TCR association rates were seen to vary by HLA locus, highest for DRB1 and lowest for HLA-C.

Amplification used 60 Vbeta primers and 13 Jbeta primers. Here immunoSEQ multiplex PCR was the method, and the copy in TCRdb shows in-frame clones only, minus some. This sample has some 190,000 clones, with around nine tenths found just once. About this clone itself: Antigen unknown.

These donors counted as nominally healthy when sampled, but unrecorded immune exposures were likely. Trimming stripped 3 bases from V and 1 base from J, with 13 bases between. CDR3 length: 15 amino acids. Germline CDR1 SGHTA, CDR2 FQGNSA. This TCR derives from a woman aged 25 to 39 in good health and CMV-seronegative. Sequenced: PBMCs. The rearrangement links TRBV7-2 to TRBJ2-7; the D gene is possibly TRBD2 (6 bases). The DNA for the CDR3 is TGTGCCAGCAGCTTTGGGACTCTAAATTCCTACGAGCAGTACTTC. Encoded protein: CASSFGTLNSYEQYF.